This TCR beta chain was profiled in a study of blood T cell repertoires in COVID-19 (TCRdb year 2020). At the level of the whole study: The collaborator samples originated in the United States, Italy and Spain and spanned the acute and convalescent phases of COVID-19. Subjects who had been exposed to COVID-19, were actively infected with it, or had recovered from it provided the deeply sampled blood TCRbeta repertoires that made up the dataset. Where available, HLA class I and class II types were obtained from metadata supplied by the sample provider rather than from assay-based typing. Nearly every sample came with metadata listing a de-identified subject ID, COVID-19 status, age in years and sex. The prospective study material was composed of cDNA or gDNA derived from T cells, B-cell-depleted T cells, or PBMCs. The samples were drawn from the first 160 participants of the ongoing ImmuneRACE study and from under 1,500 subjects provided by 6 global collaborators. The repertoires were released in a freely available public database intended as a resource for research on the immune response to SARS-CoV-2.

The collaborating institutions used their own protocols to collect whole blood in K2EDTA tubes. For TCRbeta analysis, collaborator samples were shipped as frozen whole blood, as isolated PBMCs, or as DNA extracted from either sample type. The immunoSEQ Assay, a bias-controlled multiplex PCR, was used to amplify TCRbeta CDR3 regions from genomic DNA. The original methods were these. The number of nucleated cells in each sample was estimated from the amplification of reference gene primers within the assay. To quantify the absolute abundance of each unique TCRbeta CDR3 rearrangement, sequence reads were collapsed and filtered. For each sample, productive Simpson clonality was calculated as the square root of Simpson's diversity index across productive rearrangements. The clones in this table, taken by TCRdb from immuneACCESS, are in-frame only. Not every clone is retained; where verified, under half of the shortfall comes from an unresolved V gene, and the cause of the rest is unknown. V and J calls and clone size follow that table, whereas D and trimming were derived from the DNA. The sample contains 55,000 to 90,000 clones, around nine tenths of them found a single time. Jointly, the top ten make up 13% of the sample.

Findings and caveats that apply to the study as a whole: The quantity of clinical and demographic metadata differed by source and by participant and was supplied without curation.

For this clone: Its recognized antigen is unknown. This is likely a read error, given that the CDR3 carries no conserved phenylalanine or tryptophan at its end. The DNA is left out, because the CDR3 cannot be placed on it with certainty; the CDR3 is given as TCRdb lists it.

Sequences MRHNA (CDR1) and SNTAGT (CDR2) are obtained from the germline V gene. The CDR3 contains 13 residues when both ends are counted. The TCR comes from an older woman with acute or convalescent COVID-19. Rearrangement joined TRBV6-4 to TRBJ1-1; the D call TRBD1 from the table was never checked on the DNA. Sequencing input: peripheral blood. The CDR3 has the sequence CANLLGNDRAPCR.